A single sample gave rise to the 17 T cell receptor beta chains below, sequenced in a study of T cell changes during pregnancy in multiple sclerosis. Libraries were prepared by immunoSEQ multiplex PCR; TCRdb keeps only in-frame clonotypes and omits some of them. The data hold 30,000 to 50,000 clones, with 90% observed a single time. This sample comprised CD4+ T cells from peripheral blood mononuclear cells, obtained in the first trimester of pregnancy. The receptors were gathered from a female donor in good health, enrolled as a control in a pregnancy study.

This clone came up a few times. The chain links TRBV2 to TRBJ2-1; tentatively, D is TRBD1 (6 bases). Trimming removed 7 bases at V and 4 bases at J, with 8 bases between. The CDR3 is 12 amino acids. The germline gives CDR1 SNHLY, CDR2 FYNNEI. The CDR3 protein is CASTTGYNEQFF. The DNA of the CDR3 is TGTGCCAGCACCACAGGGTACAATGAGCAGTTCTTC.

The chain combines TRBV5-6 with TRBJ2-7, with D possibly being TRBD1 (7 bases). CDR1 and CDR2 (germline): SGHDT, YYEEEE. The CDR3 sequence is 16 residues long. Between the trimmed V and J ends, which lost 2 bases and 0 bases, there was a span of 15 bases. The CDR3 coding sequence is TGTGCCAGCAGCTTTTTAGGCGGGACAGTCTCCTACGAGCAGTACTTC. Protein sequence: CASSFLGGTVSYEQYF.

This rearrangement joins TRBV2 to TRBJ2-3; D possibly corresponds to TRBD2 (6 bases). Germline V lookup: CDR1 SNHLY, CDR2 FYNNEI. The CDR3 extends over 14 amino acids. V was clipped by 11 bases and J by 2 bases, with 17 bases between them. The CDR3 DNA reads TGTGCCGGGCGACTGGGACTGACCACAGATACGCAGTATTTT. It codes for CAGRLGLTTDTQYF. The whole variable domain, filled in from reference TRBV2 and TRBJ2-3, reads EPEVTQTPSHQVTQMGQEVILRCVPISNHLYFYWYRQILGQKVEFLVSFYNNEISEKSEIFDDQFSVERPDGSNFTLKIRSTKLEDSAMYFCAGRLGLTTDTQYFGPGTRLTVL.

This clone was seen just once. The chain joins TRBV25-1 to TRBJ2-7; TRBD2 agrees at 12 bases. Germline assignment: CDR1 MGHDK and CDR2 SYGVNS. The CDR3 is made up of 13 amino acids. V was pared by 6 bases and J by 7 bases, with 4 bases of the junction left unmatched. In DNA, the CDR3 is TGTGCCAGCAGGACTAGCGGGGGTAGTGAGCAGTACTTC. This translates into CASRTSGGSEQYF.

The CDR3 loop is CASSAQGGSEAFF. Written as DNA, the CDR3 is TGCGCCAGCAGCGCCCAGGGCGGCTCTGAAGCTTTCTTT. This chain uses TRBV5-1 with TRBJ1-1; possible D gene TRBD1, 5 bases. CDR1 is SGHRS and CDR2 is YFSETQ in the germline V gene. Trimming stripped 4 bases from V and 6 bases from J, with 13 bases between. This CDR3 contains 13 residues. The variable domain in full, with the rest retrieved from reference TRBV5-1 and TRBJ1-1, is KAGVTQTPRYLIKTRGQQVTLSCSPISGHRSVSWYQQTPGQGLQFLFEYFSETQRNKGNFPGRFSGRQFSNSRSEMNVSTLELGDSALYLCASSAQGGSEAFFGQGTRLTVV.

CDR3 region: CAIRQSNTEAFF. CDR3 bases: TGTGCCATCAGACAATCGAACACTGAAGCTTTCTTT. This chain connects TRBV10-3 to TRBJ1-1; D ambiguous. Germline CDR1 and CDR2: ENHRY and SYGVKD. The CDR3 extends over 12 amino acids. V was trimmed by 6 bases and J by 1 base, leaving 6 bases between them.

V usage is TRBV7-2 and J usage is TRBJ1-1; the D is unclear. The ends were cut back, 2 bases at V and 1 base at J, with 8 bases in the middle. CDR1 SGHTA and CDR2 FQGNSA come from the germline V gene. The length of the CDR3 is 14 residues. The CDR3 region is CASSLMLENTEAFF. In DNA form, the CDR3 reads TGTGCCAGCAGCTTAATGTTAGAGAACACTGAAGCTTTCTTT. Looking up the rest from reference TRBV7-2 and TRBJ1-1 gives the full variable domain: GAGVSQSPSNKVTEKGKDVELRCDPISGHTALYWYRQSLGQGLEFLIYFQGNSAPDKSGLPSDRFSAERTGGSVSTLTIQRTQQEDSAVYLCASSLMLENTEAFFGQGTRLTVV.

This chain connects TRBV18 to TRBJ1-2; TRBD1 matches 8 bases. Per germline, CDR1 KGHSH and CDR2 LQKENI. The CDR3 has 19 amino acids. J gave up 10 bases and V 1 base, and 23 bases lay outside the gene matches. In nucleotides, the CDR3 is TGTGCCAGCTCACCACTCCGGACAGGGTATGGGTACGCTAGGAATGACTACACCTTC. This translates into CASSPLRTGYGYARNDYTF. Combining the CDR3 with reference TRBV18 and TRBJ1-2 gives the whole variable domain NAGVMQNPRHLVRRRGQEARLRCSPMKGHSHVYWYRQLPEEGLKFMVYLQKENIIDESGMPKERFSAEFPKEGPSILRIQQVVRGDSAAYFCASSPLRTGYGYARNDYTFGSGTRLTVV.

The chain employs TRBV9 and TRBJ2-7, with unresolved D. The CDR3 sequence is 14 residues long. CDR1 and CDR2 from the germline V gene are SGDLS and YYNGEE. Trimming stripped 3 bases from V and 0 bases from J, with 10 bases between. CDR3 sequence: CASSGQPSSYEQYF. The CDR3 DNA is TGTGCCAGCAGCGGACAACCAAGCTCCTACGAGCAGTACTTC.

The rearrangement links TRBV2 to TRBJ2-5; 8 bases line up with TRBD2. This CDR3 is 15 amino acids long. V shed 2 bases and J 9 bases; nucleotides not matched to a gene: 11. From germline, CDR1 is SNHLY and CDR2 FYNNEI. The CDR3 DNA follows: TGTGCCAGCAGTGAAACGCGGGGGGTAAGGGAGGCCCAGTACTTC. The encoded protein is CASSETRGVREAQYF.

The J gene is TRBJ2-7, the V gene TRBV27, with 11 positions matching TRBD1. CDR1 and CDR2 from the germline V gene are MNHEY and SMNVEV (reference sequence). J was trimmed by 0 bases and V by 2 bases; bases with no gene match: 0. This CDR3 contains 15 residues. The CDR3 nucleotides are TGTGCCAGCAGTTTAGGGACAGGGGGCTCCTACGAGCAGTACTTC. Amino acid sequence: CASSLGTGGSYEQYF.

The J gene is TRBJ1-6, the V gene TRBV11-2; 7 positions match TRBD1. Germline values: CDR1 SGHAT, CDR2 FQNNGV. Losses at the gene ends were 1 base for V and 7 bases for J; bases not matched to a gene: 7. The CDR3 runs 16 residues. CDR3: CASSLAPDRRNSPLHF. CDR3 DNA: TGTGCCAGCAGCTTAGCCCCGGACAGGAGGAATTCACCCCTCCACTTT.

J is TRBJ1-5 and V is TRBV27; 9 bases map to TRBD1. Germline V gene lookup returns CDR1 MNHEY and CDR2 SMNVEV (reference sequence). After removal of 5 bases from V and 6 bases from J, the junction contained 8 bases not matched to a gene. The CDR3 spans 15 residues. The CDR3 loop is CASSTGTGRAQPQHF. In DNA form, the CDR3 reads TGTGCCAGCAGTACCGGGACAGGGCGGGCTCAGCCCCAGCATTTT.

The genes are TRBV9 and TRBJ1-2; no clear D gene. CDR3 length equals 14 residues. Trimming took 1 base from V and 4 from J, leaving 11 bases between them. CDR1 and CDR2 from the germline V gene are SGDLS and YYNGEE. The DNA for the CDR3 is TGTGCCAGCAGCGTAAGCGGACTCCCCTATGGCTACACCTTC. This translates into CASSVSGLPYGYTF.

The chain couples TRBV27 to TRBJ2-7, with D perhaps matching TRBD1 (5 bases). In germline, CDR1 is MNHEY, CDR2 SMNVEV (reference sequence). The CDR3 is made up of 15 amino acids. V shed 2 bases and J shed 2 bases, with 13 bases lying between them. This chain's CDR3 is CASSLNRPGTYEQYF. In DNA form, the CDR3 reads TGTGCCAGCAGTTTAAATCGTCCAGGGACCTACGAGCAGTACTTC.

The sample holds a few counts of this clone. V usage is TRBV28 and J usage is TRBJ2-7; D is possibly TRBD1 (5 bases). CDR1 is MDHEN and CDR2 is SYDVKM in the germline V gene. Trimming removed 5 bases from V and 6 bases from J, with 11 bases in between. The CDR3 runs 12 residues. The CDR3, as DNA: TGTGCCAGCAGTCCAGGGTATCTCGAGCAGTACTTC. Its protein is CASSPGYLEQYF. Variable domain in full (rest from reference TRBV28 and TRBJ2-7): DVKVTQSSRYLVKRTGEKVFLECVQDMDHENMFWYRQDPGLGLRLIYFSYDVKMKEKGDIPEGYSVSREKKERFSLILESASTNQTSMYLCASSPGYLEQYFGPGTRLTVT.

The rearrangement uses TRBV5-1 and TRBJ2-7, with D possibly TRBD2 on 5 matching bases. The V gene lost 0 bases and the J gene lost 2 bases, with 9 bases spanning the gap. Germline values: CDR1 SGHRS, CDR2 YFSETQ. This CDR3 region has 14 residues. The CDR3 nucleotides read TGCGCCAGCAGCTTGGCCAGCGGAACCTACGAGCAGTACTTC. Protein product: CASSLASGTYEQYF.